This T cell receptor (beta chain) was sequenced for a study of lymphopenia after photon versus proton radiotherapy. General study findings and limits: Relative stability marked proton patients; photon patients lost diversity and naive cells. Oligoclonal CD8+ Temra expansion after nadir drove photon patients' diversity drop.

Germline values: CDR1 KGHSH, CDR2 LQKENI. The CDR3 covers 14 residues. The V end was cut by 2 bases, the J end by 5 bases, with 9 bases between. This table comes from immunoSEQ multiplex PCR, and its TCRdb copy is limited to in-frame clones, with some not included. Here the sample spans about 39,000 clones, 80% to 95% being singletons. For this clone: Its antigen is unidentified.

The sequence derives from a man in his 60s with cholangiocarcinoma. Sequences were derived from peripheral blood, sampled from a patient treated with photon-based radiotherapy. This chain connects TRBV18 to TRBJ2-2; weak D call: TRBD1 (5 bases). The CDR3 sequence: CASSPGQRTGELFF. DNA for the CDR3: TGTGCCAGCTCACCAGGACAAAGGACCGGGGAGCTGTTTTTT.